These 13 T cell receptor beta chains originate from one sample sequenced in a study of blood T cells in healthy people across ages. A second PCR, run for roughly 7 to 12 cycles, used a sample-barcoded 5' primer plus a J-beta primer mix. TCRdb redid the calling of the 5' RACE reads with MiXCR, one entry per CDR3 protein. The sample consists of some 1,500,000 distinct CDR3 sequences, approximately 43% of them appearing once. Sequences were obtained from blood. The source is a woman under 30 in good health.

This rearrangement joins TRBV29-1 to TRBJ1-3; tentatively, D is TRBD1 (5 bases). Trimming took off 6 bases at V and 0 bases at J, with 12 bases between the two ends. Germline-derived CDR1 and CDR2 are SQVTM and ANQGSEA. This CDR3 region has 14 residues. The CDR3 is CSVGGGISGNTIYF. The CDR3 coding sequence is TGCAGCGTCGGGGGGGGGATCTCTGGAAACACCATATATTTT.

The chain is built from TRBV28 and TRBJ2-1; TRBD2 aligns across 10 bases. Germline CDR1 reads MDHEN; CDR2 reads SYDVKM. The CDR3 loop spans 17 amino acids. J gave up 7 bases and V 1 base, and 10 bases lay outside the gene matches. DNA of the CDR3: TGTGCCAGCAGTTTATCACGACTAGCGGGCCAGCCGAATGAGCAGTTCTTC. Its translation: CASSLSRLAGQPNEQFF. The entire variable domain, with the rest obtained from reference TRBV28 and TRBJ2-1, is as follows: DVKVTQSSRYLVKRTGEKVFLECVQDMDHENMFWYRQDPGLGLRLIYFSYDVKMKEKGDIPEGYSVSREKKERFSLILESASTNQTSMYLCASSLSRLAGQPNEQFFGPGTRLTVL.

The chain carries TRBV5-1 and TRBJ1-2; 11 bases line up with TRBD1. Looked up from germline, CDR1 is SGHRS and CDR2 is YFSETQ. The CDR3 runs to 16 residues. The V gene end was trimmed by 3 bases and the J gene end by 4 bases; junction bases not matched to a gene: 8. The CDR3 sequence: CASSSRGTGGIYGYTF. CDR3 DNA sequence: TGCGCCAGCAGCTCCCGAGGGACAGGGGGAATCTATGGCTACACCTTC.

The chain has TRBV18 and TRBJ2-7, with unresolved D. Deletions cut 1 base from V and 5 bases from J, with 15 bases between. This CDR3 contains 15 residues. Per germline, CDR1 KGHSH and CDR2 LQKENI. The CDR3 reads CASSPRSGSSDEQYF. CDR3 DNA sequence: TGTGCCAGCTCACCACGGTCCGGGTCGAGCGACGAGCAGTACTTC.

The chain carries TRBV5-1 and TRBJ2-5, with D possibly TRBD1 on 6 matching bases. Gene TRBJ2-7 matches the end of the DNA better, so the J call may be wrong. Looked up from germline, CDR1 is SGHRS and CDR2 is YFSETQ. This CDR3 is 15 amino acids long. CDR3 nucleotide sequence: TGCGCCAGCAGCATGGTTGGGGACACCTTGGCCGAGCAGTACTTC. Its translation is CASSMVGDTLAEQYF.

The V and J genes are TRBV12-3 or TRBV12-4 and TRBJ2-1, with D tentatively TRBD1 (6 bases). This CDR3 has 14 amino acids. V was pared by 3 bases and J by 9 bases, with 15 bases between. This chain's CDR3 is CASSFLQGRGEQFF. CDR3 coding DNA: TGTGCCAGCAGTTTTTTACAGGGTAGGGGTGAGCAGTTCTTC.

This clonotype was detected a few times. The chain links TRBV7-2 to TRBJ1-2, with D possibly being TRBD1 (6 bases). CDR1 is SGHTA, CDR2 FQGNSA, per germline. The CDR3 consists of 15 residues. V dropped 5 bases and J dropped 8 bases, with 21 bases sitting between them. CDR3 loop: CASSQSGTSTWGYTF. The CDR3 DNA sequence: TGTGCCAGCAGCCAATCCGGGACAAGCACGTGGGGCTACACCTTC.

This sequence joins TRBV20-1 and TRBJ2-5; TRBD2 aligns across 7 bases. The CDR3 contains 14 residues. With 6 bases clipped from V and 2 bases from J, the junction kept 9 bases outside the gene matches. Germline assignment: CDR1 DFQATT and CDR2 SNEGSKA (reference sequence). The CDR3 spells CSAELSGGQETQYF. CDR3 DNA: TGCAGTGCCGAGCTCTCGGGGGGACAAGAGACCCAGTACTTC.

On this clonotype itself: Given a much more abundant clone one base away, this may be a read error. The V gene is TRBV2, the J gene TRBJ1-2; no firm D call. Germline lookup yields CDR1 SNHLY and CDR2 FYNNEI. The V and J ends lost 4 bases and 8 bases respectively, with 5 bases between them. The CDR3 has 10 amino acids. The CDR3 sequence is CASSVEGYTF. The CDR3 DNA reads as TGTGCCAGCAGTGTGGAAGGCTACACCTTC.

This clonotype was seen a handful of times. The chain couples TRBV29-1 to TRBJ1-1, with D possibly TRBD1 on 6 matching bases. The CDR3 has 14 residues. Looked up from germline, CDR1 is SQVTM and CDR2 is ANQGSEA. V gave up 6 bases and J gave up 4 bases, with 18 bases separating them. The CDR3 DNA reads TGCAGCGTCGTACGTACAGGGTCGCCCACTGAAGCTTTCTTT. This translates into CSVVRTGSPTEAFF.

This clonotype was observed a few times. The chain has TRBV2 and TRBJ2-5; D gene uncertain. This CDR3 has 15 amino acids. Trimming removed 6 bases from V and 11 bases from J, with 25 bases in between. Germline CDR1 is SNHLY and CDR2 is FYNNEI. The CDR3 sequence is CASSVRELRYNEQYF. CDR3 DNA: TGTGCCAGCAGCGTAAGGGAACTACGGTACAATGAGCAGTACTTC.

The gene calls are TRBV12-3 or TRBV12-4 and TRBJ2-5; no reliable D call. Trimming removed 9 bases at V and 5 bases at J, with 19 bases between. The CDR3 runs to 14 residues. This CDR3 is CASSRPWSGETQYF. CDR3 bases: TGTGCCAGTAGTCGTCCTTGGTCTGGGGAGACCCAGTACTTC.

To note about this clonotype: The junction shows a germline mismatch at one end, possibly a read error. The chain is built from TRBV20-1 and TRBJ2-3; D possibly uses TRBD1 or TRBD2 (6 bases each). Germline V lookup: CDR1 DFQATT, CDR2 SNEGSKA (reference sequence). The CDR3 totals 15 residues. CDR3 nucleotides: TGCAGTGCTAGAGATCCGGGGGCCCGCACAGATATGCAGTATTTT. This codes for CSARDPGARTDMQYF.